The 27 T cell receptor beta chains below come from one sample, sequenced in a study of technical replicates of blood from a handful of donors. Method: immunoSEQ multiplex PCR; TCRdb's copy keeps in-frame clones and lacks some. The sample shows roughly 92,000 clones, 85% to 95% of them seen only once. The sample was T cells isolated from PBMCs. The receptors were sampled from a human donor in good health.

In DNA form, the CDR3 reads TGTGCCAGCAGTTACAACGGGGTTGAGGCGGATACGCAGTATTTT. Translated: CASSYNGVEADTQYF. V usage is TRBV6-5 and J usage is TRBJ2-3, with D possibly TRBD2 on 5 matching bases. The germline CDR1 and CDR2 sequences are MNHEY and SVGAGI. The CDR3 consists of 15 residues. V gave up 2 bases and J gave up 6 bases, with 15 bases separating them.

This clone was picked up one time. The chain is built from TRBV4-1 and TRBJ2-3; no reliable D call. This CDR3 comprises 12 residues. The V end was cut by 4 bases, the J end by 2 bases, with 4 bases between. Germline CDR1 MGHRA, CDR2 YSYEKL. The CDR3 DNA is TGCGCCAGCAGCCTCAACACAGATACGCAGTATTTT. Translating it yields CASSLNTDTQYF.

The chain links TRBV19 to TRBJ1-1; D unclear. Trimming stripped 6 bases from V and 5 bases from J, with 13 bases between. The CDR3 length is 13 residues. Germline-derived CDR1 and CDR2 are LNHDA and SQIVND (reference sequence). Here the CDR3 reads CASRTEVGTEAFF. As DNA, the CDR3 is TGTGCCAGTAGAACTGAGGTGGGTACTGAAGCTTTCTTT.

The chain couples TRBV11-3 to TRBJ2-1; tentative D call: TRBD1 (5 bases). The CDR3 totals 15 residues. V was trimmed by 1 base and J by 2 bases, leaving 9 bases between them. CDR1 and CDR2 (germline): SGHNT, YENEEA. This chain's CDR3 is CASSLAQATYNEQFF. For the CDR3, the DNA is TGTGCCAGCAGCTTAGCACAGGCTACCTACAATGAGCAGTTCTTC.

The chain employs TRBV27 and TRBJ2-4; a weak D match, TRBD1 (6 bases). Germline CDR1 MNHEY, CDR2 SMNVEV (reference sequence). The length of the CDR3 is 14 residues. V lost 4 bases, J lost 11 bases, and 18 bases lay in between. In nucleotides, the CDR3 is TGTGCCAGCAGTTCAGGGGTCCTTCAGACTCTTCAGTACTTC. Residues: CASSSGVLQTLQYF.

V gene TRBV11-3 combines with J gene TRBJ1-1, with D perhaps TRBD1 (6 bases). CDR3 length: 13 amino acids. V gave up 5 bases and J gave up 5 bases, with 12 bases separating them. Germline CDR1 and CDR2: SGHNT and YENEEA. The CDR3 bases are TGTGCCAGCAGCACGTTAAGGGGGACTGAAGCTTTCTTT. Protein: CASSTLRGTEAFF.

The chain couples TRBV4-1 to TRBJ1-5; possible D gene TRBD1, 6 bases. Germline CDR1 MGHRA, CDR2 YSYEKL. CDR3 length: 14 residues. V was trimmed by 11 bases and J by 9 bases, leaving 23 bases between them. The chain's CDR3 is CASRAVLKGGPQHF. CDR3 sequence (DNA): TGCGCCTCTCGAGCGGTTCTAAAAGGGGGGCCCCAGCATTTT.

The chain is built from TRBV28 and TRBJ2-1, with TRBD1 matching over 8 bases. The V gene end was trimmed by 2 bases and the J gene end by 4 bases; junction bases not matched to a gene: 4. Germline lookup yields CDR1 MDHEN and CDR2 SYDVKM. The CDR3 spans 15 residues. For the CDR3, the DNA is TGTGCCAGCAGTTTAGTTCAGGGGGCTTACAATGAGCAGTTCTTC. Its translation: CASSLVQGAYNEQFF.

The chain combines TRBV7-9 with TRBJ2-1, with 11 bases aligning to TRBD2. CDR3 size: 16 residues. Germline V lookup: CDR1 SEHNR, CDR2 FQNEAQ (reference sequence). V trimming: 4 bases; J trimming: 3 bases; junction bases outside the gene matches: 5. The CDR3 loop reads CASSSRLAGLYNEQFF. CDR3 DNA: TGTGCCAGCAGCTCGAGACTAGCGGGACTCTACAATGAGCAGTTCTTC.

The chain couples TRBV28 to TRBJ2-5; the D gene is possibly TRBD2 (5 bases). Germline lookup yields CDR1 MDHEN and CDR2 SYDVKM. The CDR3 loop spans 13 amino acids. Trimming removed 6 bases at V and 4 bases at J, with 12 bases between. The CDR3 is CASRGRGTETQYF. The DNA for the CDR3 is TGTGCCAGCAGAGGTCGGGGTACAGAGACCCAGTACTTC.

The table lists this clone with a count of one. V gene TRBV5-4 combines with J gene TRBJ2-1, with a weak D call TRBD2 (6 bases). The ends were cut back, 0 bases at V and 8 bases at J, with 15 bases in the middle. CDR3 length equals 15 residues. The germline CDR1 and CDR2 sequences are SGHNT and YYREEE (reference sequence). The CDR3 protein is CASSLGSAGMDEQFF. CDR3 nucleotides: TGTGCCAGCAGCTTGGGATCGGCGGGAATGGATGAGCAGTTCTTC.

V and J are TRBV7-9 and TRBJ2-5; D not certain. CDR3 length: 14 amino acids. Trimming removed 5 bases at V and 3 bases at J, with 13 bases between. Per the germline V gene, CDR1 is SEHNR and CDR2 is FQNEAQ (reference sequence). CDR3 sequence: CASSTVIEEETQYF. DNA for the CDR3: TGTGCCAGCAGCACGGTAATAGAGGAAGAGACCCAGTACTTC.

The chain is built from TRBV5-4 and TRBJ2-7; D unresolved. Between the trimmed V and J ends, which lost 3 bases and 0 bases, there was a span of 4 bases. The germline V gene encodes CDR1 SGHNT and CDR2 YYREEE (reference sequence). CDR3 length equals 12 residues. The CDR3 DNA reads TGTGCCAGCAGCTCCAACTCCTACGAGCAGTACTTC. Translated: CASSSNSYEQYF.

The rearrangement uses TRBV6-5 and TRBJ2-1; 9 bases line up with TRBD1. In germline, CDR1 is MNHEY, CDR2 SVGAGI. V was pared by 6 bases and J by 3 bases, with 6 bases of the junction left unmatched. This CDR3 comprises 15 residues. The CDR3 sequence is CASSPGTGIYNEQFF. CDR3 nucleotide sequence: TGTGCCAGCAGCCCCGGGACAGGGATCTACAATGAGCAGTTCTTC.

V and J are TRBV11-2 and TRBJ2-3; TRBD2 matches at 10 bases. The V and J ends lost 1 base and 0 bases, in that order; junction bases with no gene match: 4. CDR3 length: 17 amino acids. Germline V gives CDR1 SGHAT, CDR2 FQNNGV. In nucleotides, the CDR3 is TGTGCCAGCAGCTTAGGTCCGGGACTAGCGAGCACAGATACGCAGTATTTT. It yields the protein CASSLGPGLASTDTQYF.

The chain employs TRBV7-2 and TRBJ2-2, with a tentative D call TRBD2 (6 bases). Germline V gives CDR1 SGHTA, CDR2 FQGNSA. Trimming cost V 4 bases and J 1 base, with 10 bases left between them. This CDR3 is 15 amino acids long. The CDR3 region is CASSWGLLNTGELFF. CDR3 DNA: TGTGCCAGCAGCTGGGGACTTTTGAACACCGGGGAGCTGTTTTTT.

The CDR3 region is CASSFQGQNEQYF. CDR3 sequence (DNA): TGTGCCAGCAGCTTCCAGGGTCAGAACGAGCAGTACTTC. The chain uses TRBV2 and TRBJ2-7, with D perhaps TRBD1 (5 bases). The length of the CDR3 is 13 residues. CDR1 is SNHLY and CDR2 is FYNNEI in the germline V gene. The ends were cut back, 6 bases at V and 5 bases at J, with 14 bases in the middle.

This rearrangement joins TRBV7-9 to TRBJ2-5; D might be TRBD1 (5 bases). Germline V gene data show CDR1 as SEHNR and CDR2 as FQNEAQ (reference sequence). Trimming left V 1 base short and J 3 bases short, with 12 bases between. The CDR3 is 15 residues long. The DNA of the CDR3 is TGTGCCAGCAGCTTAGGGATGGGGCAGGAAGAGACCCAGTACTTC. It yields the protein CASSLGMGQEETQYF.

The chain couples TRBV19 to TRBJ2-1; the match to TRBD2 covers 14 bases. V shed 5 bases and J 4 bases; nucleotides not matched to a gene: 4. Germline lookup yields CDR1 LNHDA and CDR2 SQIVND (reference sequence). The length of the CDR3 is 16 residues. CDR3 loop: CASSLGTSGGYNEQFF. The CDR3 nucleotides are TGTGCCAGTAGTTTGGGGACTAGCGGGGGATACAATGAGCAGTTCTTC.

V gene TRBV6-1 combines with J gene TRBJ1-1; D is undetermined. This CDR3 is 12 amino acids long. Trimming took 8 bases from V and 4 from J, leaving 11 bases between them. Germline CDR1 is MNHNS and CDR2 is SASEGT. The CDR3 protein is CASSRSGTEAFF. The DNA of the CDR3 is TGTGCCAGCTCGCGGTCGGGCACTGAAGCTTTCTTT.

The V gene is TRBV11-2, the J gene TRBJ2-3; D ambiguous. The germline gives CDR1 SGHAT, CDR2 FQNNGV. The CDR3 has 15 amino acids. Trimming removed 2 bases at V and 2 bases at J, with 11 bases between. DNA for the CDR3: TGTGCCAGCAGCTTATACCAGGATATCACAGATACGCAGTATTTT. Translation: CASSLYQDITDTQYF.

This clone is a singleton in its sample. V is TRBV7-3 and J is TRBJ2-3, with TRBD2 matching over 9 bases. The CDR3 runs to 16 residues. V lost 3 bases to trimming and J lost 0 bases; unmatched junction nucleotides: 4. Germline lookup yields CDR1 SGHTA and CDR2 FQGTGA. The CDR3, as DNA: TGTGCCAGCAGCTTTGGACTAGCGTCTAGCACAGATACGCAGTATTTT. This translates into CASSFGLASSTDTQYF. Using reference TRBV7-3 and TRBJ2-3 for the parts outside the CDR3, the full variable domain is GAGVSQTPSNKVTEKGKYVELRCDPISGHTALYWYRQSLGQGPEFLIYFQGTGAADDSGLPNDRFFAVRPEGSVSTLKIQRTERGDSAVYLCASSFGLASSTDTQYFGPGTRLTVL.

This clone came up once. The V and J genes are TRBV7-9 and TRBJ2-7, with 8 bases aligning to TRBD2. Germline assignment: CDR1 SEHNR and CDR2 FQNEAQ (reference sequence). Unmatched junction bases numbered 3, after V lost 5 bases and J lost 0 bases. The CDR3 is 14 amino acids. This CDR3 reads CASSAGGSSYEQYF. The CDR3 nucleotides are TGTGCCAGCAGCGCGGGGGGCAGCTCCTACGAGCAGTACTTC.

V and J are TRBV19 and TRBJ2-4; weak D call: TRBD1 (6 bases). This CDR3 region has 15 residues. Germline CDR1 reads LNHDA; CDR2 reads SQIVND (reference sequence). V dropped 5 bases and J dropped 0 bases, with 11 bases sitting between them. In DNA form, the CDR3 reads TGTGCCAGTAGTGTTACAGGGTTAGCCAAAAACATTCAGTACTTC. Amino acid sequence: CASSVTGLAKNIQYF.

The chain combines TRBV27 with TRBJ2-3; a weak D match, TRBD2 (6 bases). The CDR3 consists of 14 residues. Germline V lookup: CDR1 MNHEY, CDR2 SMNVEV (reference sequence). The V and J ends lost 5 bases and 0 bases respectively, with 9 bases between them. CDR3 residues: CASSKSGSTDTQYF. The CDR3 nucleotides are TGTGCCAGCAGTAAAAGCGGGAGCACAGATACGCAGTATTTT.

This clone was observed a single time. The chain uses TRBV9 and TRBJ2-7; 7 nucleotides align to TRBD1. The CDR3 runs 14 residues. Germline CDR1 SGDLS, CDR2 YYNGEE. The V and J ends lost 0 bases and 3 bases, in that order; junction bases with no gene match: 3. CDR3 DNA: TGTGCCAGCAGCGTAGGGGGACAGAACTACGAGCAGTACTTC. This translates into CASSVGGQNYEQYF.

This clone showed up just a few times. The J gene is TRBJ2-3, the V gene TRBV5-1, with a weak D call TRBD2 (5 bases). Deletions cut 7 bases from V and 1 base from J, with 10 bases between. CDR1 is SGHRS and CDR2 is YFSETQ in the germline V gene. This CDR3 comprises 13 residues. The DNA of the CDR3 is TGCGCCAGCCGTGGGAGTGGCACAGATACGCAGTATTTT. Its protein is CASRGSGTDTQYF.